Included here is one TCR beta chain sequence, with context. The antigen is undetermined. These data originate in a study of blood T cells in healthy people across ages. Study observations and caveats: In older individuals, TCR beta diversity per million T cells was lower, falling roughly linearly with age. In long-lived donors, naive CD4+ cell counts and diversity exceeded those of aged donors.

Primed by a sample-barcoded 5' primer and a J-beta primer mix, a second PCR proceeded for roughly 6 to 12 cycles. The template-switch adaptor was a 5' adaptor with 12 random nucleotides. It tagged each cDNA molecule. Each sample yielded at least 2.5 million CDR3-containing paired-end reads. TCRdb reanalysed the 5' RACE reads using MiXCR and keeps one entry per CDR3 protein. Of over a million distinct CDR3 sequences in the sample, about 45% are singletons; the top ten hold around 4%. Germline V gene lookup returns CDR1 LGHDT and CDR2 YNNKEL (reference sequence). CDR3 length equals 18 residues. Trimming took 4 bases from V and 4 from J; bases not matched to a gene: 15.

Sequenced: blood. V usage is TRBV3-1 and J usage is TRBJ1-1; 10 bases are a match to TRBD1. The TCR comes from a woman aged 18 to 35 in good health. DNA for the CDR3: TGTGCCAGCAGCCGGGATATGGGACAGGGGACGAAGGGCACTGAAGCTTTCTTT. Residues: CASSRDMGQGTKGTEAFF.